These 18 T cell receptor beta chains were all obtained from the same sample, sequenced in a study of OX40 agonist ivuxolimab in advanced cancers. TCRdb keeps only in-frame clones here, not all; method: immunoSEQ multiplex PCR. The sample lists just under 65,000 clones, roughly 89% occurring once. This specimen was CD4+ or CD8+ T cells sorted from blood, taken in a trial of the OX40 agonist ivuxolimab. All receptors derive from an adult with an advanced solid tumor such as melanoma, head and neck, liver or kidney cancer.

V is TRBV4-1 and J is TRBJ2-3, with no clear D. This CDR3 comprises 15 residues. Germline CDR1 is MGHRA and CDR2 is YSYEKL. V lost 0 bases and J lost 7, with 14 bases in between. The CDR3 sequence is CASSQEASWVNTQYF. CDR3 coding DNA: TGCGCCAGCAGCCAAGAGGCCAGTTGGGTCAATACGCAGTATTTT.

The DNA of the CDR3 is TGTGCCACCAGCAGAGAGTTACCGGGAACTAGCACAGATACGCAGTATTTT. Translating gives CATSRELPGTSTDTQYF. This chain joins TRBV15 and TRBJ2-3; TRBD2 might be the D (5 bases). V was clipped by 0 bases and J by 0 bases, with 13 bases between them. Germline V CDR1 and CDR2: LNHNV, YYDKDF (reference sequence). The CDR3 contains 17 residues. Based on the CDR3 plus reference TRBV15 and TRBJ2-3, the full variable domain is DAMVIQNPRYQVTQFGKPVTLSCSQTLNHNVMYWYQQKSSQAPKLLFHYYDKDFNNEADTPDNFQSRRPNTSFCFLDIRSPGLGDTAMYLCATSRELPGTSTDTQYFGPGTRLTVL.

The chain has TRBV19 and TRBJ2-3; no definite D call. V shed 2 bases and J shed 1 base, with 7 bases lying between them. CDR3 size: 14 residues. Germline V gene sequence: CDR1 LNHDA, CDR2 SQIVND (reference sequence). The CDR3 DNA reads as TGTGCCAGTAGTATAAAGGTCGGCACAGATACGCAGTATTTT. This translates into CASSIKVGTDTQYF.

V is TRBV19 and J is TRBJ2-1; 8 positions agree with TRBD2. Looked up from germline, CDR1 is LNHDA and CDR2 is SQIVND (reference sequence). V lost 9 bases and J lost 0; bases outside the gene matches: 4. The CDR3 spans 14 residues. CDR3 DNA sequence: TGTGCCAGCGGGGGGGGAAGCTCCTACAATGAGCAGTTCTTC. It translates to CASGGGSSYNEQFF.

This clone has just a few counts. The rearrangement uses TRBV6-5 and TRBJ2-7, with a tentative D call TRBD1 (5 bases). This CDR3 spans 15 amino acids. V was pared by 7 bases and J by 0 bases, with 16 bases between. Germline V gives CDR1 MNHEY, CDR2 SVGAGI. The CDR3: CASNPLGPASYEQYF. CDR3 sequence (DNA): TGTGCCAGCAACCCCCTGGGGCCTGCCTCCTACGAGCAGTACTTC.

The gene calls are TRBV10-1 and TRBJ2-7; maybe TRBD2 (5 bases). Trimming stripped 5 bases from V and 4 bases from J, with 15 bases between. Germline V gene sequence: CDR1 WNHNN, CDR2 SYGVQD (reference sequence). This CDR3 has 14 residues. The CDR3 region has the DNA TGCGCCAGCAGTAAGAGCGGTCTTGATTACGAGCAGTACTTC. Residues: CASSKSGLDYEQYF.

This clone was observed a few times. The identical CDR3 is also encoded by other nucleotide sequences in the sample. This sequence joins TRBV4-1 and TRBJ2-3; the match to TRBD1 covers 7 bases. The CDR3 sequence is 15 residues long. Germline V gene lookup returns CDR1 MGHRA and CDR2 YSYEKL. The trim removed 6 bases at V and 1 base at J, leaving 7 bases unmatched. CDR3 amino acids: CASSQRGRGTDTQYF. In DNA, the CDR3 is TGCGCCAGCAGTCAGAGGGGGCGAGGCACAGATACGCAGTATTTT.

The rearrangement uses TRBV5-6 and TRBJ1-1; unclear D gene. The CDR3 has 15 residues. Germline loops: CDR1 SGHDT, CDR2 YYEEEE. The ends were cut back, 4 bases at V and 1 base at J, with 14 bases in the middle. CDR3 coding DNA: TGTGCCAGCAGCCGGGTTGACGGGCAGAACACTGAAGCTTTCTTT. This codes for CASSRVDGQNTEAFF.

The V call is TRBV7-3, the J call TRBJ2-7; TRBD1 agrees at 8 bases. The V and J ends lost 2 bases and 4 bases, in that order; junction bases with no gene match: 7. Per germline, CDR1 SGHTA and CDR2 FQGTGA. CDR3 length equals 15 residues. The CDR3 sequence: CASSLAPTGVYEQYF. The CDR3 nucleotides are TGTGCCAGCAGCTTAGCCCCGACAGGGGTATACGAGCAGTACTTC.

This clone was observed once. In nucleotides, the CDR3 is TGCGCCAGCAGCTTGGATTCGGCTAGCAGTCGAGGGGAGCTGTTTTTT. Translation: CASSLDSASSRGELFF. The rearrangement uses TRBV5-1 and TRBJ2-2; tentative D call: TRBD2 (5 bases). The germline V and J ends were trimmed by 0 bases and 8 bases, with 17 bases remaining between them. Per germline, CDR1 SGHRS and CDR2 YFSETQ. The CDR3 has 16 amino acids.

The J gene is TRBJ1-2, the V gene TRBV4-1, with 8 bases aligning to TRBD1. CDR3 length equals 14 residues. V gave up 1 base and J gave up 2 bases; unmatched junction bases: 0. Looked up from germline, CDR1 is MGHRA and CDR2 is YSYEKL. The CDR3 region has the DNA TGCGCCAGCAGCCAAGGGACAGGGAACTATGGCTACACCTTC. Encoded protein: CASSQGTGNYGYTF.

The chain couples TRBV7-8 to TRBJ2-3; possibly TRBD2 for D (5 bases). Trimming left V 2 bases short and J 4 bases short, with 22 bases between. CDR1 is SGHVS, CDR2 FQNEAQ, per germline. This CDR3 comprises 18 residues. The CDR3 sequence is CASSLTASRPNRADTQYF. CDR3 coding DNA: TGTGCCAGCAGCTTAACGGCTAGCCGCCCCAATCGGGCAGATACGCAGTATTTT.

The chain links TRBV6-1 to TRBJ1-5; a possible D gene is TRBD1 (6 bases). The CDR3 is 13 residues long. Trimming shortened V by 8 bases and J by 1 base, and 9 bases separated the two germline ends. CDR1 and CDR2 (germline): MNHNS, SASEGT. The CDR3 sequence: CASGGLSNQPQHF. Written as DNA, the CDR3 is TGTGCCAGCGGGGGCCTGAGCAATCAGCCCCAGCATTTT.

This chain links TRBV5-1 with TRBJ2-1; maybe TRBD2 (5 bases). This CDR3 is built from 14 residues. In germline, CDR1 is SGHRS, CDR2 YFSETQ. With 0 bases removed from V and 8 bases from J, the gap between germline ends came to 12 bases. In DNA form, the CDR3 reads TGCGCCAGCAGCTTGGGTCTAGCAGTCGATGAGCAGTTCTTC. Translated, it gives CASSLGLAVDEQFF.

The chain employs TRBV19 and TRBJ1-1, with D unresolved. This CDR3 has 13 amino acids. In germline, CDR1 is LNHDA, CDR2 SQIVND (reference sequence). Trimming took 4 bases from V and 1 from J, leaving 7 bases between them. CDR3 residues: CASSTKGNTEAFF. The CDR3 coding sequence is TGTGCCAGTAGTACCAAGGGGAACACTGAAGCTTTCTTT.

The chain carries TRBV28 and TRBJ1-2; 8 nucleotides align to TRBD1. Trimming cost V 4 bases and J 8 bases; bases outside gene matches: 0. Germline CDR1 reads MDHEN; CDR2 reads SYDVKM. This CDR3 spans 11 amino acids. The CDR3 coding sequence is TGTGCCAGCAGTTGGACAGGGGGCTACACCTTC. Protein: CASSWTGGYTF.

The CDR3 here is CASSSFSGRAYEQYF. In DNA, the CDR3 is TGTGCCAGCAGCTCCTTTAGCGGGAGGGCCTACGAGCAGTACTTC. The chain carries TRBV11-2 and TRBJ2-7, with 11 bases fitting TRBD2. CDR3 length equals 15 residues. The V segment lost 4 bases and the J segment 2 bases; nucleotides outside the gene matches: 4. Germline V lookup: CDR1 SGHAT, CDR2 FQNNGV.

This sequence joins TRBV5-1 and TRBJ2-1; 12 nucleotides match TRBD1. The V and J ends lost 4 bases and 7 bases, in that order; junction bases with no gene match: 3. This CDR3 has 14 amino acids. CDR1 and CDR2 (germline): SGHRS, YFSETQ. CDR3 DNA: TGCGCCAGCAGCACGGGACAGGGGGCTAATGAGCAGTTCTTC. The encoded protein is CASSTGQGANEQFF.